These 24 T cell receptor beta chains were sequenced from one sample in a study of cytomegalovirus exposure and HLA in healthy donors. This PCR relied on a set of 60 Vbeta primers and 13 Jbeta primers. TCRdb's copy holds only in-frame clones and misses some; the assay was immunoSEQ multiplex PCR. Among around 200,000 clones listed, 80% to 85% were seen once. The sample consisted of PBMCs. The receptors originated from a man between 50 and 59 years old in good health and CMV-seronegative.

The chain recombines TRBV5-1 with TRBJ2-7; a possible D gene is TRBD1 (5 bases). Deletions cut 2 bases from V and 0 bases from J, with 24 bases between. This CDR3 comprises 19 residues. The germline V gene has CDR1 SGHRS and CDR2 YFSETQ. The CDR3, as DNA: TGCGCCAGCAGCTTCACAGGTACCCCCGCTTTAAAGAGCTCCTACGAGCAGTACTTC. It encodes CASSFTGTPALKSSYEQYF.

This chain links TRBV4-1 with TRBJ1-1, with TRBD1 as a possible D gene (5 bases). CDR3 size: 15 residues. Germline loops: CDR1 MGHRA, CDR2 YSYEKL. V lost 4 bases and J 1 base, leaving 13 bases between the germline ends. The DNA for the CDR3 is TGCGCCAGCAGCCTCCAAGTGGGGGGGAACACTGAAGCTTTCTTT. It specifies CASSLQVGGNTEAFF.

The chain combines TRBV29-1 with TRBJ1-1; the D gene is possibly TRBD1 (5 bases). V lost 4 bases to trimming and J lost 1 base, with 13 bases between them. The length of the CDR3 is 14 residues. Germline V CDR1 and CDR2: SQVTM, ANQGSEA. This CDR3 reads CSVVWGVGNTEAFF. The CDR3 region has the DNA TGCAGCGTTGTGTGGGGGGTGGGGAACACTGAAGCTTTCTTT.

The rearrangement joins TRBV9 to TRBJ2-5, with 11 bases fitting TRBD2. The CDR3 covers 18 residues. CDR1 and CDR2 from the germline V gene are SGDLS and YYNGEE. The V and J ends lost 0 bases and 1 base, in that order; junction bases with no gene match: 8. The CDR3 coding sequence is TGTGCCAGCAGCGTAGCGGCTAGCGGGGGGCCTGTCCAAGAGACCCAGTACTTC. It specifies CASSVAASGGPVQETQYF.

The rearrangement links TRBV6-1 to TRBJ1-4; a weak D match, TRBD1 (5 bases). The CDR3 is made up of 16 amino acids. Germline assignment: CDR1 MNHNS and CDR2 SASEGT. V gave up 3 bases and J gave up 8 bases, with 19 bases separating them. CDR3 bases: TGTGCCAGCAGTGAGCCGGGGGTCCCGGGACGGGAAAAACTGTTTTTT. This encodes CASSEPGVPGREKLFF.

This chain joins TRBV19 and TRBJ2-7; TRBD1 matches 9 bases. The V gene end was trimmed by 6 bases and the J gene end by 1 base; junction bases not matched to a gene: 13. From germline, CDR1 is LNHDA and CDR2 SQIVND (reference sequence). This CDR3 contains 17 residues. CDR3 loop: CASSSGTGYVLSYEQYF. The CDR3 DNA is TGTGCCAGTAGCTCCGGGACAGGGTACGTACTTTCCTACGAGCAGTACTTC.

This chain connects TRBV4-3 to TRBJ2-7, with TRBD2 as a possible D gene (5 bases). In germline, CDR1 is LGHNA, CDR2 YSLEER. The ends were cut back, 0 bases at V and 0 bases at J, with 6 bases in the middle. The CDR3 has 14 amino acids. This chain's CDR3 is CASSQDRGSYEQYF. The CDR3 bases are TGCGCCAGCAGCCAAGATCGGGGCTCCTACGAGCAGTACTTC.

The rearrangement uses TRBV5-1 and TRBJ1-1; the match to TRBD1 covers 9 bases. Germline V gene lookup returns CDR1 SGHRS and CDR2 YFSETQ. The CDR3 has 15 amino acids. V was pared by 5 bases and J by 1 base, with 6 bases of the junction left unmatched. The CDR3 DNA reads TGCGCCAGCAGTGCGAGGACAGGGGCGAACACTGAAGCTTTCTTT. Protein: CASSARTGANTEAFF.

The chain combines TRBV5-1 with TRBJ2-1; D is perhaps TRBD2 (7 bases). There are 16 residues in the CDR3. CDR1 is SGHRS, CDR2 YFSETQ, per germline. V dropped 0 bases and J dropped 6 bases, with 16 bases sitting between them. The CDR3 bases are TGCGCCAGCAGCTTGGCCTCAACGGGGGGCCTCAATGAGCAGTTCTTC. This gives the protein CASSLASTGGLNEQFF.

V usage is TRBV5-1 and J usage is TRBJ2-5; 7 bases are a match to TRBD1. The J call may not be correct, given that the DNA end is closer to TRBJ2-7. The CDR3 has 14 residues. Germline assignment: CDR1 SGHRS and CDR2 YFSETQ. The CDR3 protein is CASSLQGNRYEQYF. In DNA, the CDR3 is TGCGCCAGCAGCTTACAGGGGAACCGCTACGAGCAGTACTTC.

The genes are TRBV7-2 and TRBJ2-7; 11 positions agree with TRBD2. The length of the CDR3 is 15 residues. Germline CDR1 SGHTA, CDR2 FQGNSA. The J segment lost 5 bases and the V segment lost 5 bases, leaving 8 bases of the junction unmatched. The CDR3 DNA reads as TGTGCCAGCAGCGCCTTTACTAGCGGGAGCAACGAGCAGTACTTC. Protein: CASSAFTSGSNEQYF.

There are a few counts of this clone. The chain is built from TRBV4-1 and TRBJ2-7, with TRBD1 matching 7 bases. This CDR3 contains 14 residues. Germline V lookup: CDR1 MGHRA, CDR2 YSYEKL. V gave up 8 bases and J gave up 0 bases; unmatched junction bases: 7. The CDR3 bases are TGCGCCAGCGCAGTAGGGGGCGCCTCCTACGAGCAGTACTTC. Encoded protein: CASAVGGASYEQYF.

The CDR3 protein is CASSIGRDTYGYTF. The CDR3 nucleotides are TGTGCCAGCAGCATCGGCCGGGACACCTATGGCTACACCTTC. J is TRBJ1-2 and V is TRBV7-9, with D possibly TRBD1 on 6 matching bases. V lost 5 bases and J lost 4, with 14 bases in between. The CDR3 covers 14 residues. The germline V gene has CDR1 SEHNR and CDR2 FQNEAQ (reference sequence). Combining the CDR3 with reference TRBV7-9 and TRBJ1-2 gives the whole variable domain DTGVSQNPRHKITKRGQNVTFRCDPISEHNRLYWYRQTLGQGPEFLTYFQNEAQLEKSRLLSDRFSAERPKGSFSTLEIQRTEQGDSAMYLCASSIGRDTYGYTFGSGTRLTVV.

The CDR3 region has the DNA TGTGCCAGCAGCTTGTGGGGGTCTAGCGCCGTGGAGCAGTACTTC. Protein: CASSLWGSSAVEQYF. The chain combines TRBV7-2 with TRBJ2-7; D perhaps matches TRBD2 (6 bases). Trimming pared 3 bases from V and 7 bases from J, leaving 19 bases between. Germline CDR1 SGHTA, CDR2 FQGNSA. The CDR3 length is 15 residues.

CDR3 sequence reads: CASSVGASGRGIQETQYF. Here the CDR3 DNA reads TGTGCCAGCAGCGTAGGAGCTAGCGGGAGGGGGATTCAAGAGACCCAGTACTTC. This chain connects TRBV9 to TRBJ2-5; 12 bases are shared with TRBD2. Germline CDR1 SGDLS, CDR2 YYNGEE. V was pared by 0 bases and J by 2 bases, with 8 bases of the junction left unmatched. The CDR3 consists of 18 residues.

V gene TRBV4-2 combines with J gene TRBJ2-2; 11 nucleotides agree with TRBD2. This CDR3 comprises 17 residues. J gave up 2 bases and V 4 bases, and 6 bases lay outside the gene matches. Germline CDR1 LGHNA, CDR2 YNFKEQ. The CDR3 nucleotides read TGTGCCAGCAGCCGGAAACTAGCGGGGGTCAACACCGGGGAGCTGTTTTTT. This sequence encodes CASSRKLAGVNTGELFF.

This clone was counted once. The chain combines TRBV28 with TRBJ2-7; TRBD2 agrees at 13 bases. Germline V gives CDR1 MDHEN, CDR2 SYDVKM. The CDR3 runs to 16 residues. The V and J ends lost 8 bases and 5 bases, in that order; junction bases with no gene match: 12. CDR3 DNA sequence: TGTGCCAGCCGCCCCGGACTAGCGGGAGCCCTCCACGAGCAGTACTTC. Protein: CASRPGLAGALHEQYF.

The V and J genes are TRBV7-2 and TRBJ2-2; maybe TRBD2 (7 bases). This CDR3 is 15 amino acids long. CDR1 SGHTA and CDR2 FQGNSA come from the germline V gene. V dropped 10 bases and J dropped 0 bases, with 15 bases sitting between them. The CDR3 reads CATKGGGPNTGELFF. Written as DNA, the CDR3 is TGTGCCACCAAAGGGGGGGGTCCGAACACCGGGGAGCTGTTTTTT.

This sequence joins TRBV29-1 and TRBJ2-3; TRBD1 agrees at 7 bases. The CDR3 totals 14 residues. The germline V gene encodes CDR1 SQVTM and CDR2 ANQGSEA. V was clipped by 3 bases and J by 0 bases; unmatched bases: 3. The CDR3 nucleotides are TGCAGCGTTGAGGAGGACAGGAGCACAGATACGCAGTATTTT. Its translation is CSVEEDRSTDTQYF.

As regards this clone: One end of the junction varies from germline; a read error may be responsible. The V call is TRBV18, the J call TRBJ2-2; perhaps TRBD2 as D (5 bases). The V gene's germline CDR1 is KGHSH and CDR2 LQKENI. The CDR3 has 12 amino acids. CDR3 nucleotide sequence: TGTGCCAGCTCACCCGACCCCGGGGAGTTGTTTTTT. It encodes CASSPDPGELFF.

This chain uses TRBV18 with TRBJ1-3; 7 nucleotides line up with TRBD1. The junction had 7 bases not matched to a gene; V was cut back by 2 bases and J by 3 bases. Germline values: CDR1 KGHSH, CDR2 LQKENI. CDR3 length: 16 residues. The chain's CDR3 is CASSPDRAQGGNTIYF. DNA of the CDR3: TGTGCCAGCTCACCAGACAGGGCCCAGGGTGGAAACACCATATATTTT.

The CDR3 DNA reads as TGTGCCAGCAGTGAAGCAGGGGCTAGGGCCCAGTACTTC. Translating it yields CASSEAGARAQYF. The J gene is TRBJ2-5, the V gene TRBV6-1, with a tentative D call TRBD1 (5 bases). V lost 0 bases, J lost 9 bases, and 11 bases lay in between. Per the germline V gene, CDR1 is MNHNS and CDR2 is SASEGT. The CDR3 spans 13 residues.

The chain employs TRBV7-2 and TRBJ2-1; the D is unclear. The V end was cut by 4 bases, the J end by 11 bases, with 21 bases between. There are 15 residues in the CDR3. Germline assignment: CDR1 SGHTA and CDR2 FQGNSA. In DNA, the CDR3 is TGTGCCAGCAGCTCCGAGCGATCACCTACAATGAAGCAGTTCTTC. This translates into CASSSERSPTMKQFF.

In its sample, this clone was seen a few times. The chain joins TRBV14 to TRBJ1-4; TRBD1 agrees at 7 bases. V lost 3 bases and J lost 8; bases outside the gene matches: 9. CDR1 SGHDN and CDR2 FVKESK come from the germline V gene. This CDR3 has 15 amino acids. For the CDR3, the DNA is TGTGCCAGCAGCCAGAACAGGGGTAACAAGGAAAAACTGTTTTTT. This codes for CASSQNRGNKEKLFF.